Listed below are T cell receptor beta chains from one sample, sequenced in a study of T cells in localized non-small cell lung cancer. The method was immunoSEQ multiplex PCR; TCRdb's version includes in-frame clones alone and lacks a portion of them. Among 9,500 to 11,000 clones, roughly 90% were seen once, and the ten largest hold around 15%. The sequencing here drew on peripheral blood, taken before any cancer treatment. The receptors derive from a male donor aged 60 or over with stage III lung adenocarcinoma. CDR3s include the opening cysteine and the closing phenylalanine or tryptophan. The D gene is left open where the match is weak. The size entry is marked missing in some rows and otherwise reads once, few, many or a size class.

d_call: -
v_call: TRBV5-6
j_call: TRBJ2-7
clone_size: -
cdr3_nt: TGTGCCAGCAGCTCGAGCTCCTACGAGCAGTACTTC
cdr3_aa: CASSSSSYEQYF

d_call: TRBD1
v_call: TRBV11-2
j_call: TRBJ1-2
clone_size: medium-sized
cdr3_nt: TGTGCCAGCAGCTCCAGAGGTATGATCAGACAGGGTCGACTTAGCTACACCTTC
cdr3_aa: CASSSRGMIRQGRLSYTF

d_call: -
v_call: TRBV30
j_call: TRBJ1-2
clone_size: -
cdr3_nt: TGTGCCTCCCCTCAGCTCTACACCTTC
cdr3_aa: CASPQLYTF

d_call: -
v_call: TRBV28
j_call: TRBJ1-5
clone_size: -
cdr3_nt: TGTGCCAGCACCTTGGGGTGGAGCAATCAGCCCCAGCATTTT
cdr3_aa: CASTLGWSNQPQHF

d_call: -
v_call: TRBV5-1
j_call: TRBJ1-2
clone_size: -
cdr3_nt: TGCGCCAGCAGCTCCGGACTGGCATCCGACGGCTACACCTTC
cdr3_aa: CASSSGLASDGYTF

d_call: -
v_call: TRBV7-8
j_call: TRBJ2-7
clone_size: -
cdr3_nt: TGTGCCAGCACCTTCCCCGGCCGAACCTACGAGCAGTACTTC
cdr3_aa: CASTFPGRTYEQYF

d_call: TRBD1
v_call: TRBV7-9
j_call: TRBJ1-1
clone_size: -
cdr3_nt: TGTGCCAGCAGCTTAGGACAGGGAATCACTGAAGCTTTCTTT
cdr3_aa: CASSLGQGITEAFF

d_call: TRBD1
v_call: TRBV6-1
j_call: TRBJ1-5
clone_size: -
cdr3_nt: TGTGCCAGCAGCGAACGTTTAACGGGGACAGGGAATAACCAGCCCCAGCATTTT
cdr3_aa: CASSERLTGTGNNQPQHF

d_call: -
v_call: TRBV14
j_call: TRBJ2-2
clone_size: -
cdr3_nt: TGTGCCAGCAGCCAAGATCAAATCCACGGCGGCGGGGAGCTGTTTTTT
cdr3_aa: CASSQDQIHGGGELFF

d_call: -
v_call: TRBV28
j_call: TRBJ1-4
clone_size: -
cdr3_nt: TGTGCCAGCAGTTTATCCCCAGGGAGTGAAAAACTGTTTTTT
cdr3_aa: CASSLSPGSEKLFF

d_call: -
v_call: TRBV7-2
j_call: TRBJ1-4
clone_size: -
cdr3_nt: TGTGCCAGCAGCTTAGCAGGGGGTAGTGAAAAACTGTTTTTT
cdr3_aa: CASSLAGGSEKLFF

d_call: TRBD2
v_call: TRBV9
j_call: TRBJ2-2
clone_size: -
cdr3_nt: TGTGCCAGCAGCGTCAGGGCGGGAGGTGCCGGGGAGCTGTTTTTT
cdr3_aa: CASSVRAGGAGELFF

d_call: -
v_call: TRBV27
j_call: TRBJ2-7
clone_size: -
cdr3_nt: TGTGCCAGCAGTTTATCCCGGGTTTACGAGCAGTACTTC
cdr3_aa: CASSLSRVYEQYF

d_call: -
v_call: TRBV6-5
j_call: TRBJ2-5
clone_size: -
cdr3_nt: TGTGCCAGCGCAGAAGAGACCCAGTACTTC
cdr3_aa: CASAEETQYF

d_call: -
v_call: TRBV6-1
j_call: TRBJ1-2
clone_size: -
cdr3_nt: TGTGCCAGCAGTGAAGCGCGTTCAGGGTTTGGCTACACCTTC
cdr3_aa: CASSEARSGFGYTF

d_call: TRBD2
v_call: TRBV7-6
j_call: TRBJ2-1
clone_size: -
cdr3_nt: TGTGCCAGCAGCCCAGTTGGCAGCGGGATTTACAATGAGCAGTTCTTC
cdr3_aa: CASSPVGSGIYNEQFF

d_call: -
v_call: TRBV5-6
j_call: TRBJ1-1
clone_size: -
cdr3_nt: TGTGCCAGCAGCCCGGAGGTACAGAACACTGAAGCTTTCTTT
cdr3_aa: CASSPEVQNTEAFF

d_call: TRBD1
v_call: TRBV7-2
j_call: TRBJ1-5
clone_size: -
cdr3_nt: TGTGCCAGCAGCTCGCGGACAGGGAACCATCAGCCCCAGCATTTT
cdr3_aa: CASSSRTGNHQPQHF

d_call: -
v_call: TRBV6-5
j_call: TRBJ1-4
clone_size: -
cdr3_nt: TGTGCCAGCAGTGTCGGAACGAATGAAAAACTGTTTTTT
cdr3_aa: CASSVGTNEKLFF

d_call: TRBD2
v_call: TRBV29-1
j_call: TRBJ2-3
clone_size: -
cdr3_nt: TGCAGCGTTAAGGACTGGACTAGCGGGAGGCCCGGAAACACAGATACGCAGTATTTT
cdr3_aa: CSVKDWTSGRPGNTDTQYF

d_call: -
v_call: TRBV27
j_call: TRBJ1-5
clone_size: -
cdr3_nt: TGTGCCAGCATGGGGTATAGCAATCAGCCCCAGCATTTT
cdr3_aa: CASMGYSNQPQHF

d_call: -
v_call: TRBV9
j_call: TRBJ2-7
clone_size: -
cdr3_nt: TGTGCCAGCAGCGTAGATTATGGGAGAGGCGAGCAGTACTTC
cdr3_aa: CASSVDYGRGEQYF

d_call: -
v_call: TRBV18
j_call: TRBJ1-1
clone_size: -
cdr3_nt: TGTGCCAGCTCACCCTCGGCGGGGGAGGCCACTGAAGCTTTCTTT
cdr3_aa: CASSPSAGEATEAFF

d_call: TRBD2
v_call: TRBV7-8
j_call: TRBJ2-3
clone_size: -
cdr3_nt: TGTGCCAGCAGCGGGGGGACTAGCCATGGAGATACGCAGTATTTT
cdr3_aa: CASSGGTSHGDTQYF

d_call: -
v_call: TRBV7-3
j_call: TRBJ2-3
clone_size: -
cdr3_nt: TGTGCCAGCAGCGCACGCCGGGACCGGAGAGATACGCAGTATTTT
cdr3_aa: CASSARRDRRDTQYF

d_call: -
v_call: TRBV28
j_call: TRBJ2-5
clone_size: -
cdr3_nt: TGTGCCAGCAGCCTTACGGGTCCCCACCAAGAGACCCAGTACTTC
cdr3_aa: CASSLTGPHQETQYF

d_call: TRBD1
v_call: TRBV19
j_call: TRBJ2-7
clone_size: -
cdr3_nt: TGTGCCAGTAGTAGTTCAGGGGGCGCGGGCGAGCAGTACTTC
cdr3_aa: CASSSSGGAGEQYF

d_call: -
v_call: TRBV18
j_call: TRBJ1-6
clone_size: -
cdr3_nt: TGTGCCAGCTCACCAAAAGCGATCGATAATTCACCCCTCCACTTT
cdr3_aa: CASSPKAIDNSPLHF

d_call: -
v_call: TRBV13
j_call: TRBJ1-1
clone_size: -
cdr3_nt: TGTGCCAGCAGCCCCAGGGGTGAGAGCGCTGAAGCTTTCTTT
cdr3_aa: CASSPRGESAEAFF

d_call: -
v_call: TRBV28
j_call: TRBJ2-7
clone_size: -
cdr3_nt: TGTGCCAGCAGTTTATTCGGGGGGCTATCCTACGAGCAGTACTTC
cdr3_aa: CASSLFGGLSYEQYF

d_call: -
v_call: TRBV5-6
j_call: TRBJ1-2
clone_size: -
cdr3_nt: TGTGCCAGCAGCTCCGGGTTTATGGGCATCAACTATGGCTACACCTTC
cdr3_aa: CASSSGFMGINYGYTF

d_call: -
v_call: TRBV18
j_call: TRBJ2-2
clone_size: -
cdr3_nt: TGTGCCAGCTCAAGGCCGACCGGGGAGCTGTTTTTT
cdr3_aa: CASSRPTGELFF

d_call: -
v_call: TRBV7-9
j_call: TRBJ2-4
clone_size: once
cdr3_nt: TGTGCCAGCAGCCTGGAGATTCTGGGCATTCAGTACTTC
cdr3_aa: CASSLEILGIQYF

d_call: -
v_call: TRBV12-5
j_call: TRBJ2-1
clone_size: -
cdr3_nt: TGTGCTAGTGGTTTGAGGGCGAATGAGCAGTTCTTC
cdr3_aa: CASGLRANEQFF

d_call: TRBD1
v_call: TRBV5-5
j_call: TRBJ1-2
clone_size: -
cdr3_nt: TGTGCCAGCAGCTTTAGGGGGACAGGGGGCAGTTCCTATGGCTACACCTTC
cdr3_aa: CASSFRGTGGSSYGYTF

d_call: -
v_call: TRBV27
j_call: TRBJ1-3
clone_size: -
cdr3_nt: TGTGCCAGCAGTTTAGGCAACCCAGGAAACACCATATATTTT
cdr3_aa: CASSLGNPGNTIYF

d_call: -
v_call: TRBV5-1
j_call: TRBJ2-3
clone_size: -
cdr3_nt: TGCGCCAGCAGCGGCGCAGATACGCAGTATTTT
cdr3_aa: CASSGADTQYF

d_call: -
v_call: TRBV2
j_call: TRBJ1-1
clone_size: -
cdr3_nt: TGTGCCAGCAGTGAAGCGCTTCAGGGTTCAGAACCTGAAGCTTTCTTT
cdr3_aa: CASSEALQGSEPEAFF

d_call: TRBD2
v_call: TRBV7-9
j_call: TRBJ2-3
clone_size: -
cdr3_nt: TGTGCCAGCAGCTATGGGACTAGCGGGAGTAGAACAGATACGCAGTATTTT
cdr3_aa: CASSYGTSGSRTDTQYF

d_call: -
v_call: TRBV19
j_call: TRBJ1-1
clone_size: -
cdr3_nt: TGTGCCAGTACTGGTGGCAGAGGAGGCACTGAAGCTTTCTTT
cdr3_aa: CASTGGRGGTEAFF

d_call: -
v_call: TRBV29-1
j_call: TRBJ2-1
clone_size: -
cdr3_nt: TGCAGCGTGGGCCGCCTGGAGCAGTTCTTC
cdr3_aa: CSVGRLEQFF

d_call: -
v_call: TRBV2
j_call: TRBJ2-7
clone_size: -
cdr3_nt: TGTGCCAGCAGTGAGGAGCGGCTAGTCTACGAGCAGTACTTC
cdr3_aa: CASSEERLVYEQYF

d_call: TRBD1
v_call: TRBV4-1
j_call: TRBJ1-4
clone_size: -
cdr3_nt: TGCGCCAGCAGCCAAGGAGTAGGGGGCGGACTCAATGAAAAACTGTTTTTT
cdr3_aa: CASSQGVGGGLNEKLFF

d_call: -
v_call: TRBV6-1
j_call: TRBJ2-1
clone_size: -
cdr3_nt: TGTGCCACCCGACTGCGGGCTAGTGAGCAGTTCTTC
cdr3_aa: CATRLRASEQFF

d_call: TRBD2
v_call: TRBV14
j_call: TRBJ2-1
clone_size: -
cdr3_nt: TGTGCCAGCAGCCAAGATCTAGCGGGATTCCCCACGGATGAGCAGTTCTTC
cdr3_aa: CASSQDLAGFPTDEQFF

d_call: -
v_call: TRBV2
j_call: TRBJ1-1
clone_size: -
cdr3_nt: TGTGCCAGCAGGAAAAACAAACTTGACAACACTGAAGCTTTCTTT
cdr3_aa: CASRKNKLDNTEAFF

d_call: -
v_call: TRBV27
j_call: TRBJ2-1
clone_size: few
cdr3_nt: TGTGCCAGCAGTCCTCTAGGGGCTGAGAACGATGAGCAGTTCTTC
cdr3_aa: CASSPLGAENDEQFF

d_call: -
v_call: TRBV19
j_call: TRBJ1-3
clone_size: -
cdr3_nt: TGTGCCAGTAGGTCGCCCAGCTCTGGAAACACCATATATTTT
cdr3_aa: CASRSPSSGNTIYF

d_call: -
v_call: TRBV9
j_call: TRBJ2-1
clone_size: -
cdr3_nt: TGTGCCAGCAGCGTAGGGGGTGGGAGCTCCTACAATGAGCAGTTCTTC
cdr3_aa: CASSVGGGSSYNEQFF

d_call: TRBD1
v_call: TRBV28
j_call: TRBJ2-2
clone_size: -
cdr3_nt: TGTGCCAGCAAGGGACAGGGGGCATTCACCGGGGAGCTGTTTTTT
cdr3_aa: CASKGQGAFTGELFF

d_call: TRBD1
v_call: TRBV5-4
j_call: TRBJ1-2
clone_size: -
cdr3_nt: TGTGCCAGCAGGAGCTCTACCGGGACAGGGGGCGCCGGCTACACCTTC
cdr3_aa: CASRSSTGTGGAGYTF

d_call: -
v_call: TRBV21-1
j_call: TRBJ1-5
clone_size: -
cdr3_nt: TGTGCCAGCAGCAGCGAGGAGGGGATCAATCAGCCCCAGCATTTT
cdr3_aa: CASSSEEGINQPQHF

d_call: -
v_call: TRBV6-1
j_call: TRBJ2-1
clone_size: once
cdr3_nt: TGTGCCAGCATGAATCGCGGGAACAATGAGCAGTTCTTC
cdr3_aa: CASMNRGNNEQFF

d_call: -
v_call: TRBV30
j_call: TRBJ1-1
clone_size: -
cdr3_nt: TGTGCCTGGAGCAGGACAGCGAACACTGAAGCTTTCTTT
cdr3_aa: CAWSRTANTEAFF

d_call: TRBD2
v_call: TRBV7-8
j_call: TRBJ2-1
clone_size: -
cdr3_nt: TGTGCCAGCAGCTCTCTTCGACTAGCGGGAGAGGAGAATGAGCAGTTCTTC
cdr3_aa: CASSSLRLAGEENEQFF

d_call: TRBD2
v_call: TRBV7-2
j_call: TRBJ2-7
clone_size: -
cdr3_nt: TGTGCCAGCAGCTCTCGAGCGGGAGCCTCCTACGAGCAGTACTTC
cdr3_aa: CASSSRAGASYEQYF

d_call: -
v_call: TRBV6-1
j_call: TRBJ2-1
clone_size: once
cdr3_nt: TGTGCCAGCAGTGGAACAGGGTATGGTGAGCAGTTCTTC
cdr3_aa: CASSGTGYGEQFF